The entry below describes one T cell receptor beta chain. V was trimmed by 4 bases and J by 2 bases, leaving 8 bases between them. Germline V lookup: CDR1 KGHDR, CDR2 SFDVKD. The CDR3 sequence is 14 residues long. This sample stems from a study of T cell responses to AZD1222 COVID-19 vaccine. Assay used: immunoSEQ multiplex PCR; TCRdb lists only in-frame clones, some missing. The sample records about 54,000 clones, 84% being singletons. This TCR was sampled from an adult in good health. The sample was peripheral blood, taken on day 0 of AZD1222 vaccination. The rearrangement uses TRBV24-1 and TRBJ2-1; possible D gene TRBD2, 5 bases. The CDR3: CATSEPGTYNEQFF. The CDR3 DNA reads as TGTGCCACCAGTGAGCCCGGGACCTACAATGAGCAGTTCTTC.